This TCR beta chain was recovered during a study of cytomegalovirus exposure and HLA in healthy donors. In regard to this clone: Its antigen is undetermined.

Trimming cost V 0 bases and J 5 bases; bases outside gene matches: 3. The germline gives CDR1 MNHEY, CDR2 SVGAGI. The CDR3 runs 15 residues. Study results and caveats: Most TCR sequences were rare, but some public TCRs occurred in many donors. It was about 180 TCR beta chains that were listed as cytomegalovirus-associated. First-cohort TCR clusters were later found to tend to co-occur in the 130 or so validation repertoires.

Sequenced by immunoSEQ multiplex PCR; TCRdb stores in-frame clones only, minus some. This sample has roughly 120,000 clones; roughly 88% occur once, and the top ten carry around 5.1%. The V gene is TRBV6-5, the J gene TRBJ2-7; 11 bases are shared with TRBD1. The source of this sequence is a man younger than 35 in good health and CMV-seronegative. The specimen sequenced was PBMCs. This CDR3 is CASSYSGQGGNEQYF. In DNA form, the CDR3 reads TGTGCCAGCAGTTACTCGGGACAGGGGGGAAACGAGCAGTACTTC.